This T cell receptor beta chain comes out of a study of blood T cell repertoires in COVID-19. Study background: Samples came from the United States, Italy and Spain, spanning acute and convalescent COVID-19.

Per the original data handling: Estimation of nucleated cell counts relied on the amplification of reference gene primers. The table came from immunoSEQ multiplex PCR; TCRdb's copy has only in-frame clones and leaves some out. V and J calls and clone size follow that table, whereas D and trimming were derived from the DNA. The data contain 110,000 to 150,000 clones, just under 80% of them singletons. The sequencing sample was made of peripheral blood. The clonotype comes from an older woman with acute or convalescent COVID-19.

The DNA for the CDR3 is TGTGCCGCGACAAATGGGGGCCCACCGTTCTTC. Protein: CAATNGGPPFF. This chain connects TRBV19 to TRBJ2-1, with a possible D match to TRBD1 (6 bases). Trimming pared 11 bases from V and 15 bases from J, leaving 20 bases between. Germline V gene lookup returns CDR1 LNHDA and CDR2 SQIVND (reference sequence). The CDR3 spans 11 residues.